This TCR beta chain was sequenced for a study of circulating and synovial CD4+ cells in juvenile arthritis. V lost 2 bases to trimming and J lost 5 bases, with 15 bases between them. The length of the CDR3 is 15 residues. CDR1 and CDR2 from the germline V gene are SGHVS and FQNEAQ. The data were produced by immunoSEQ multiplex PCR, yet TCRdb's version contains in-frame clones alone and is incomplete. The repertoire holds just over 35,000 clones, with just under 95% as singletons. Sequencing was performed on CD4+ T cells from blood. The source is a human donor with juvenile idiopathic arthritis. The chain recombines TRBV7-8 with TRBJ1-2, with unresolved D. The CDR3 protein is CASSLTRVPRYGYTF. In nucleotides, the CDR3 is TGTGCCAGCAGCTTAACCCGGGTCCCTAGGTATGGCTACACCTTC. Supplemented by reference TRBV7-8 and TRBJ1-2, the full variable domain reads GAGVSQSPRYKVAKRGQDVALRCDPISGHVSLFWYQQALGQGPEFLTYFQNEAQLDKSGLPSDRFFAERPEGSVSTLKIQRTQQEDSAVYLCASSLTRVPRYGYTFGSGTRLTVV.